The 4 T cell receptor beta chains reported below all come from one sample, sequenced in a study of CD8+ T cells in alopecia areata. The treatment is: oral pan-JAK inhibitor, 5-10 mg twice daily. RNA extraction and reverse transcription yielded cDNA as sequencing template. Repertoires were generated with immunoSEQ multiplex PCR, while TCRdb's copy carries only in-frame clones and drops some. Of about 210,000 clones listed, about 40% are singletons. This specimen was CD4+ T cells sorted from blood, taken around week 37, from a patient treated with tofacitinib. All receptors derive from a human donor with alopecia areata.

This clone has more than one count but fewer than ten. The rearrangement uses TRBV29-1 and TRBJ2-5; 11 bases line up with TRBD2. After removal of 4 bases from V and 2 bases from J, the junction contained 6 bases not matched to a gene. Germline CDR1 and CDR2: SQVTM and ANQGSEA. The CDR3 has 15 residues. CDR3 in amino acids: CSVAGTSGDQETQYF. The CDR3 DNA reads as TGCAGCGTTGCCGGGACTAGCGGCGATCAAGAGACCCAGTACTTC.

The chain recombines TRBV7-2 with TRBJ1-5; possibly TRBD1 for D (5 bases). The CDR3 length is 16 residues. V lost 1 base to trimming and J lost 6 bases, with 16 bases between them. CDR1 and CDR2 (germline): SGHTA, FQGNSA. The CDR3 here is CASSLVPGRPSQPQHF. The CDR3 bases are TGTGCCAGCAGCTTAGTCCCGGGACGCCCAAGTCAGCCCCAGCATTTT.

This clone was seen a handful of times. The CDR3 coding sequence is TGCAGCGTGTACCGGGACGGCGGATACAATGAGCAGTTCTTC. Amino acid sequence: CSVYRDGGYNEQFF. The chain is built from TRBV29-1 and TRBJ2-1; D is tentatively TRBD1 or TRBD2 (5 bases each). The CDR3 has 14 amino acids. The V gene lost 6 bases and the J gene lost 4 bases, with 16 bases spanning the gap. The germline V gene encodes CDR1 SQVTM and CDR2 ANQGSEA.

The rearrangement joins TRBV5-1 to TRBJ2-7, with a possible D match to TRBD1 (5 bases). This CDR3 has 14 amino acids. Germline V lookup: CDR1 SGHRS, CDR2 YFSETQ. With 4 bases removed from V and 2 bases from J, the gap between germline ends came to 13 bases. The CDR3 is CASSPDSRTYEQYF. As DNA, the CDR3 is TGCGCCAGCAGCCCTGACAGTCGTACCTACGAGCAGTACTTC.